The sequence of this TCR beta chain was determined in a study of T cell responses to AZD1222 COVID-19 vaccine. Points from the study as a whole: Donors were largely white British and mainly female; clonal diversity was possibly underestimated. Every sample of the repertoires postdated the peak T cell response. Seropositive status at baseline applied to only five or six AZD1222 recipients.

TCRdb's copy holds only in-frame clones and misses some; the assay was immunoSEQ multiplex PCR. Counted here are around 120,000 clones, approximately 85% occurring once; the ten biggest clones make up approximately 18%. A word on this clone: The antigen is unknown.

The CDR3 totals 15 residues. Trimming removed 5 bases from V and 1 base from J, with 15 bases in between. Germline V gene lookup returns CDR1 MNHEY and CDR2 SVGEGT. The clonotype originates from an adult in good health. Sequencing was performed on peripheral blood, taken on day 0 of MenACWY control vaccination. This chain joins TRBV6-2 or TRBV6-3 and TRBJ2-7, with D perhaps TRBD2 (6 bases). The CDR3: CASSPGGGASYEQYF. The CDR3 DNA is TGTGCCAGCAGTCCCGGGGGTGGGGCTTCCTACGAGCAGTACTTC.